A selection of T cell receptor beta chains follows, all from one sample in a study of T cell responses to AZD1222 COVID-19 vaccine. The assay was immunoSEQ multiplex PCR, and TCRdb's table has in-frame clones only and misses some. Found here are over 75,000 clones, 80% to 90% of them singletons; the top ten hold about 2.4%. The sequences come from peripheral blood, collected 28 days after the second AZD1222 dose. The origin of the receptors is an adult who received the AZD1222 COVID-19 vaccine. Both conserved end residues are part of each CDR3. The order of the fields is D gene, clone size, V gene, J gene, CDR3 length, CDR3 protein, CDR3 DNA. D genes are given only for firm matches. Only part of the rows carry a size: once, few, many, or a class if the clone is expanded.

TRBD2	-	TRBV7-6	TRBJ2-1	16	CASSSRTSRWLDEQFF	TGTGCCAGCAGCTCCAGGACTAGCCGGTGGTTGGATGAGCAGTTCTTC
TRBD2	few	TRBV5-5	TRBJ2-3	15	CASSVAGVNTDTQYF	TGTGCCAGCAGCGTAGCGGGAGTTAACACAGATACGCAGTATTTT
-	-	TRBV7-2	TRBJ1-2	17	CASSVRGTEGNRYGYTF	TGTGCCAGCAGCGTACGAGGGACTGAAGGCAATCGCTATGGCTACACCTTC
TRBD2	-	TRBV4-1	TRBJ2-7	16	CASSPVTGLADYEQYF	TGCGCCAGCAGCCCTGTAACGGGACTAGCGGACTACGAGCAGTACTTC
-	-	TRBV6-5	TRBJ2-2	12	CASRSNTGELFF	TGTGCCAGCAGATCCAACACCGGGGAGCTGTTTTTT
-	once	TRBV7-9	TRBJ1-1	14	CASSDGQVNTEAFF	TGTGCCAGCAGTGACGGACAAGTGAACACTGAAGCTTTCTTT
TRBD1	-	TRBV19	TRBJ2-2	13	CANIVQGSGELFF	TGTGCCAATATCGTACAGGGGAGCGGGGAGCTGTTTTTT
-	few	TRBV4-3	TRBJ1-6	15	CASSQEGLGPSPLHF	TGCGCCAGCAGCCAAGAGGGGTTGGGACCCTCACCCCTCCACTTT
TRBD1	few	TRBV5-1	TRBJ1-1	14	CASSFQGETTEAFF	TGCGCCAGCAGCTTTCAGGGGGAAACAACTGAAGCTTTCTTT
TRBD2	-	TRBV2	TRBJ2-3	14	CAIRALAETDTQYF	TGTGCCATCCGGGCGCTAGCGGAGACAGATACGCAGTATTTT
-	-	TRBV7-8	TRBJ2-1	17	CASSLSGLGATYNEQFF	TGTGCCAGCAGCTTAAGTGGTTTAGGTGCGACCTACAATGAGCAGTTCTTC
-	-	TRBV25-1	TRBJ1-1	12	CASRLTRTEAFF	TGTGCCAGCAGACTGACTAGGACTGAAGCTTTCTTT
-	-	TRBV13	TRBJ1-1	13	CASSSPMGTEAFF	TGTGCCAGCAGCTCCCCGATGGGCACTGAAGCTTTCTTT
-	once	TRBV3-1/TRBV3-2	TRBJ1-1	13	CASSQEWVTEAFF	TGTGCCAGCAGCCAAGAGTGGGTAACTGAAGCTTTCTTT
-	-	TRBV11-3	TRBJ2-4	15	CASSPRGTQGNIQYF	TGTGCCAGCAGCCCCCGAGGGACTCAAGGGAACATTCAGTACTTC
-	-	TRBV5-1	TRBJ2-3	15	CASSLRQFSTDTQYF	TGCGCCAGCAGCTTAAGACAGTTCTCCACAGATACGCAGTATTTT
TRBD2	-	TRBV9	TRBJ2-3	18	CASSVDLPLAGGPDTQYF	TGTGCCAGCAGCGTAGATCTCCCTCTAGCGGGGGGGCCAGATACGCAGTATTTT
-	-	TRBV5-5	TRBJ2-2	17	CASSLDWLGGNTGELFF	TGTGCCAGCAGCTTGGATTGGTTGGGAGGGAACACCGGGGAGCTGTTTTTT
-	once	TRBV27	TRBJ2-5	13	CASSGEERETQYF	TGTGCCAGCAGCGGCGAGGAAAGGGAGACCCAGTACTTC
TRBD1	-	TRBV24-1	TRBJ2-2	16	CATSDPTGGETGELFF	TGTGCCACCAGTGACCCGACAGGGGGCGAAACCGGGGAGCTGTTTTTT
-	-	TRBV5-1	TRBJ2-1	15	CASTQSATTYNEQFF	TGCGCCAGCACCCAGTCAGCGACGACCTACAATGAGCAGTTCTTC
TRBD1	-	TRBV12-5	TRBJ2-2	18	CASGFLFLGTGGTGELFF	TGTGCTAGTGGTTTTCTCTTCCTCGGGACAGGGGGTACCGGGGAGCTGTTTTTT
TRBD1	-	TRBV4-3	TRBJ2-7	16	CASSQDWGTGGHEQYF	TGCGCCAGCAGCCAAGATTGGGGGACAGGGGGCCACGAGCAGTACTTC
-	-	TRBV2	TRBJ2-3	13	CASSPESTDTQYF	TGTGCCAGCAGCCCGGAAAGCACAGATACGCAGTATTTT
-	-	TRBV30	TRBJ2-3	11	CAWSVGDTQYF	TGTGCCTGGAGTGTAGGAGATACGCAGTATTTT
TRBD1	-	TRBV15	TRBJ1-1	16	CATSRDGTGDPTEAFF	TGTGCCACCAGCAGAGATGGGACAGGGGATCCCACTGAAGCTTTCTTT
-	-	TRBV5-4	TRBJ1-2	13	CASSFGGNYGYTF	TGTGCCAGCAGCTTCGGCGGTAACTATGGCTACACCTTC
TRBD2	-	TRBV7-2	TRBJ2-3	16	CASSLAFSGSQDTQYF	TGTGCCAGCAGCTTAGCGTTCAGCGGGAGCCAAGATACGCAGTATTTT
TRBD2	-	TRBV7-9	TRBJ2-7	18	CASSLGGTSGRESYEQYF	TGTGCCAGCAGCTTAGGAGGGACTAGCGGGAGGGAATCCTACGAGCAGTACTTC
-	-	TRBV12-5	TRBJ1-5	14	CASGWLPSNQPQHF	TGTGCTAGTGGTTGGCTCCCGAGCAATCAGCCCCAGCATTTT
-	-	TRBV2	TRBJ1-1	14	CASRTVREATEAFF	TGTGCCAGCAGAACCGTAAGGGAGGCCACTGAAGCTTTCTTT
TRBD1	-	TRBV12-5	TRBJ2-1	17	CASGLDTGGGFYNEQFF	TGTGCTAGTGGTTTGGATACAGGGGGCGGGTTCTACAATGAGCAGTTCTTC
-	-	TRBV7-9	TRBJ1-3	14	CASSLVPSGNTIYF	TGTGCCAGCAGCTTAGTTCCTTCTGGAAACACCATATATTTT
-	once	TRBV5-1	TRBJ2-3	17	CASSHATGPNFGDTQYF	TGCGCCAGCAGCCACGCCACCGGGCCCAATTTCGGAGATACGCAGTATTTT
TRBD1	-	TRBV9	TRBJ1-2	15	CASSVPGDSRYGYTF	TGTGCCAGCAGCGTTCCCGGGGACAGCCGCTATGGCTACACCTTC
-	-	TRBV7-9	TRBJ2-7	12	CASSSTRGEQYF	TGTGCCAGCAGCTCCACTCGCGGCGAGCAGTACTTC
-	-	TRBV7-9	TRBJ1-1	12	CASSYDNTEAFF	TGTGCCAGCAGCTACGATAACACTGAAGCTTTCTTT
-	-	TRBV7-3	TRBJ1-1	14	CASSAGNVDTEAFF	TGTGCCAGCAGTGCCGGGAACGTGGACACTGAAGCTTTCTTT
TRBD2	-	TRBV3-1/TRBV3-2	TRBJ2-2	18	CASSQDRGAGIYTGELFF	TGTGCCAGCAGCCAAGATAGGGGAGCGGGAATATACACCGGGGAGCTGTTTTTT
TRBD2	-	TRBV2	TRBJ2-5	15	CASSIQRGGQETQYF	TGTGCCAGCAGTATTCAGCGGGGGGGCCAAGAGACCCAGTACTTC
-	-	TRBV30	TRBJ1-4	11	CAWRREEKLFF	TGTGCCTGGAGAAGAGAGGAAAAACTGTTTTTT
-	-	TRBV7-9	TRBJ1-4	15	CASSLVSGPNEKLFF	TGTGCCAGCAGCTTAGTCTCAGGGCCAAATGAAAAACTGTTTTTT
-	-	TRBV4-1	TRBJ1-4	16	CASSHPYKSTNEKLFF	TGCGCCAGCAGCCACCCCTACAAATCAACTAATGAAAAACTGTTTTTT
-	-	TRBV12-3/TRBV12-4	TRBJ1-6	13	CASSSYQDSPLHF	TGTGCCAGCAGTTCCTATCAGGATTCACCCCTCCACTTT
-	once	TRBV5-4	TRBJ2-7	15	CASSSGGAGVHEQYF	TGTGCCAGCAGCTCAGGGGGAGCGGGGGTCCACGAGCAGTACTTC
TRBD2	-	TRBV15	TRBJ2-3	17	CATSRLLLAGGGDTQYF	TGTGCCACCAGCAGACTTTTACTAGCGGGGGGCGGAGATACGCAGTATTTT
TRBD1	-	TRBV5-1	TRBJ2-5	15	CASSIRDRGWETQYF	TGCGCCAGCAGCATCCGGGACAGGGGGTGGGAGACCCAGTACTTC
TRBD2	-	TRBV7-9	TRBJ2-2	14	CAVAGQGNTGELFF	TGTGCCGTAGCGGGGCAGGGGAACACCGGGGAGCTGTTTTTT
TRBD1	-	TRBV5-6	TRBJ2-1	14	CASSGTGDHNEQFF	TGTGCCAGCAGTGGGACAGGGGATCACAATGAGCAGTTCTTC
TRBD1	-	TRBV2	TRBJ1-2	13	CASTGQRPYGYTF	TGTGCCAGCACGGGACAGAGACCCTATGGCTACACCTTC
-	-	TRBV6-5	TRBJ1-5	15	CASRAVGDFNQPQHF	TGTGCCAGCAGAGCAGTAGGGGACTTCAATCAGCCCCAGCATTTT
-	-	TRBV5-1	TRBJ2-1	14	CASSFTGIYNEQFF	TGCGCCAGCAGCTTCACAGGTATCTACAATGAGCAGTTCTTC
-	many	TRBV11-1	TRBJ2-3	15	CASTRLDGTTDTQYF	TGTGCCAGTACCAGGCTAGATGGGACCACAGATACGCAGTATTTT
-	-	TRBV6-5	TRBJ1-2	12	CASSLDANGYTF	TGTGCCAGCAGTCTAGACGCGAATGGCTACACCTTC